The entry below gives a single T cell receptor (beta chain) sequence along with its context. Each participant's cohort was designated according to participant-reported clinical history. The data were produced by immunoSEQ multiplex PCR, yet TCRdb's version contains in-frame clones alone and is incomplete. The sample has roughly 340,000 clones; more than 75% are singletons. The sample is drawn from a study of blood T cell repertoires in COVID-19. Across the study: Recovered Cohort 3 donors showed two negative PCRs, clearance, or symptom resolution. Sample material is recorded as cDNA or gDNA derived from T cells, B-cell-depleted T cells, or PBMCs.

The ends were cut back, 2 bases at V and 6 bases at J, with 14 bases in the middle. Germline-derived CDR1 and CDR2 are SEHNR and FQNEAQ (reference sequence). CDR3 length: 14 residues. The TCR was taken from a man in his forties or fifties in a cohort exposed to, infected with or recovered from COVID-19 (not recorded which). The specimen sequenced was PBMCs or T cells enriched from blood (not recorded which). This chain links TRBV7-9 with TRBJ2-7, with a weak D call TRBD2 (6 bases). The CDR3, as DNA: TGTGCCAGCAGCTTATTGGGAGGCCCCCGCGAGCAGTACTTC. Translation: CASSLLGGPREQYF.